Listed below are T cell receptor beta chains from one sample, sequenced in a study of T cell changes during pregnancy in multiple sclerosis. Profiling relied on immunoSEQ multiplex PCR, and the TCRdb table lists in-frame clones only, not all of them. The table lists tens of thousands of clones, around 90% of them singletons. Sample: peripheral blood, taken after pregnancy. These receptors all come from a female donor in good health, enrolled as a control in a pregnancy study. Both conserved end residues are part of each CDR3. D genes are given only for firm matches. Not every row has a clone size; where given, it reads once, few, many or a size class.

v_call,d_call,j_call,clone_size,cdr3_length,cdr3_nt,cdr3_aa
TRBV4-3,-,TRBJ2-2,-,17,TGCGCCAGCAGCCAAGATCTCGGGGTTGGGGTCACCGGGGAGCTGTTTTTT,CASSQDLGVGVTGELFF
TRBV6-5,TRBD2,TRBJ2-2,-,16,TGTGCCAGCAGTTACACTAGCGGGGGACCCACCGGGGAGCTGTTTTTT,CASSYTSGGPTGELFF
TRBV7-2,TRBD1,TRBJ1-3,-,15,TGTGCCAGCAGCAGGGACAGTAGCTCTGGAAACACCATATATTTT,CASSRDSSSGNTIYF
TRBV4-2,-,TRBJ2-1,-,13,TGTGCCAGCAGCCAAGGGCAGGGATATGAGCAGTTCTTC,CASSQGQGYEQFF
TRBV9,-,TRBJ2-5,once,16,TGTGCCAGCAGCGTAGGCGGCAGTTGGGACCAAGAGACCCAGTACTTC,CASSVGGSWDQETQYF
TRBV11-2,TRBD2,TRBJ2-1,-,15,TGTGCCAGCAGCCTGGGACTAGCGGATTACAATGAGCAGTTCTTC,CASSLGLADYNEQFF
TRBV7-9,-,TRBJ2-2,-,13,TGTGCCAGCAGCTTAGGGAGAACCGGGGAGCTGTTTTTT,CASSLGRTGELFF
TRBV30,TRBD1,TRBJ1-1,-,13,TGTGCCTGGAGTGGCGACAGGGGCACTGAAGCTTTCTTT,CAWSGDRGTEAFF
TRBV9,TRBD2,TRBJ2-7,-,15,TGTGCCAGCAGCGTAGATGTGGGACTACACGGCGAGCAGTACTTC,CASSVDVGLHGEQYF
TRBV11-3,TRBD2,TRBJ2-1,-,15,TGTGCCAGCAGCCCCAGCGGGAGGGCCTGGAATGAGCAGTTCTTC,CASSPSGRAWNEQFF
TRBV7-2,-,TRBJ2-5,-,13,TGTGCCAGCAGCTTCGACAGCCAAGAGACCCAGTACTTC,CASSFDSQETQYF
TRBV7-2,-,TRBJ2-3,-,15,TGTGCCAGCAGCTTGTACAGGGTGGGCCCGGATACGCAGTATTTT,CASSLYRVGPDTQYF
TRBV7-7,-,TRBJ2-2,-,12,TGTGCTAGCAGTCATAACACCGGGGAGCTGTTTTTT,CASSHNTGELFF
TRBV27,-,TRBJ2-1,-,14,TGTGCCAGCAGTTTATCGGCCGGGGTCGGTGAGCAGTTCTTC,CASSLSAGVGEQFF
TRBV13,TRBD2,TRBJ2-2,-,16,TGTGCCAGCAGCCTCGGACTAGCGGTGAACACCGGGGAGCTGTTTTTT,CASSLGLAVNTGELFF
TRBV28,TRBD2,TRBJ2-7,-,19,TGTGCCAGCAGCCCGTCTCTTGGACGGCGAACAGCGGGAGGCAAGGTAGGACGCTTC,CASSPSLGRRTAGGKVGRF
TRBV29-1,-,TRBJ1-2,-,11,TGCAGCGTTGGCGGTCACCAGGGCTACACCTTC,CSVGGHQGYTF
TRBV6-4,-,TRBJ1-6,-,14,TGTGCCAGTAGAGGGGGAAACGATAATTCACCCCTCCACTTT,CASRGGNDNSPLHF
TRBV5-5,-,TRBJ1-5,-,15,TGTGCCAGCAGGAAGGATCAGGGCTGGGATCAGCCCCAGCATTTT,CASRKDQGWDQPQHF
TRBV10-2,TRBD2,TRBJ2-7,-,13,TGCGCCAGCAGTCCCGGACTAGGAGTGGAGCAATACTTC,CASSPGLGVEQYF
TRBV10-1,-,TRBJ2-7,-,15,TGCGCCAGCAGTGAGTCCTACAGGAGCTCCTACGAGCAGTACTTC,CASSESYRSSYEQYF
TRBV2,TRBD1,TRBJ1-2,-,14,TGTGCCAGCAGACCCCGACAGGGGGCACGTGGCTACACCTTC,CASRPRQGARGYTF
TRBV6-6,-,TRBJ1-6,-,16,TGTGCCAGCAGTTACCGGGGAGGGGCCTATAATTCACCCCTCCACTTT,CASSYRGGAYNSPLHF
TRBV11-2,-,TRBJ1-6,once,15,TGTGCCAGCAGAGAAAGCGACAGGAAAAATTCACCCCTCCACTTT,CASRESDRKNSPLHF